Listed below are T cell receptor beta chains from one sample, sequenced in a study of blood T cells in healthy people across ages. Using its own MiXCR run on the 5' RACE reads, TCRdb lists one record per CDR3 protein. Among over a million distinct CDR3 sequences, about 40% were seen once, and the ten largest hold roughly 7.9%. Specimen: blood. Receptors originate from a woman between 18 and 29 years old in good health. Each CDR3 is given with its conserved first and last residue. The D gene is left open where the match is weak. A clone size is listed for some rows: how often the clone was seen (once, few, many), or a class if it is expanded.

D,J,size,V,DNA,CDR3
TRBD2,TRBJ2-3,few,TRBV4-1,TGCGCCAGCAGCCAAAGCGGGGGTGGTGCTAGCACAGATACGCAGTATTTT,CASSQSGGGASTDTQYF
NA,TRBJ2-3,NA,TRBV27,TGTGCCAGCAGGCCCCTGGGGGGTGGCACAGATACGCAGTATTTT,CASRPLGGGTDTQYF
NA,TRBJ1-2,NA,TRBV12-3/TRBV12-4,TGTGCCAGCAGGGAAGAAAACGTCGGTGGCTACACCTTC,CASREENVGGYTF
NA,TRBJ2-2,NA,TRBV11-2,TGTGCCAGCAGCCTCCTCCTCGGGGGGCAGGGCGGGGAGCTGTTTTTT,CASSLLLGGQGGELFF
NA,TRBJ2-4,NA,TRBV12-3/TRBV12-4,TGTGCCAGCAGTGACAGAGTAGCCAAAAACATTCAGTACTTC,CASSDRVAKNIQYF
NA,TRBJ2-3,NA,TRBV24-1,TGTGCCACCAGTTTTGGGGGCACAGATACGCAGTATTTT,CATSFGGTDTQYF
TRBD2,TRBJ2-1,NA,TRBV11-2,TGTGCCAGCAGCTTGACATGGACTAGCGGCAATGAGCAGTTCTTC,CASSLTWTSGNEQFF
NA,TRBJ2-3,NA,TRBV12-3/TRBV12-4,TGTGCCAGCAGTACTAGTCTCCCGCCCGATACGCAGTATTTT,CASSTSLPPDTQYF
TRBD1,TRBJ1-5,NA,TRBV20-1,TGCAGTGCTAGGATGGGACAGCCCAATCAGCCCCAGCATTTT,CSARMGQPNQPQHF
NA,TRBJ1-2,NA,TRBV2,TGTGCCAGCAGTGAAGGTCAGAGATCAGCTAACTATGGCTACACCTTC,CASSEGQRSANYGYTF
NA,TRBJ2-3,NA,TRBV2,TGTGCCAGCAGAGAAGATCCGGGACACCTCACAGATACGCAGTATTTT,CASREDPGHLTDTQYF
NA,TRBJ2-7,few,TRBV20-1,TGCAGTGCTAGAGATGCGGGCTACGAGCAGTACTTC,CSARDAGYEQYF
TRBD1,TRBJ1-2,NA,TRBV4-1,TGCGCCAACAGCACCCAGGGGGATGGCTACACCTTC,CANSTQGDGYTF